This is a list of T cell receptor beta chains from one sample in a study of T cells in Graves' hyperthyroidism and ophthalmopathy. A single record per CDR3 protein comes from TCRdb applying MiXCR to the multiplex PCR reads. The profile shows more than 450,000 distinct CDR3 sequences, just under 20% of them singletons. Sequencing used blood. The receptors originated from a man aged 40-50 years with Graves' ophthalmopathy. Each CDR3 is given with its conserved first and last residue. A D gene is named only where the DNA matches it firmly. Clone size, where shown, is once, few, many, or a class for clones that have expanded.

j_gene | abundance | d_gene | v_gene | CDR3aa | CDR3nt
TRBJ2-3 | - | - | TRBV12-3/TRBV12-4 | CASRLDRGLTDTQYF | TGTGCCAGCAGACTAGACCGGGGGCTTACAGATACGCAGTATTTT
TRBJ1-1 | - | - | TRBV6-7 | CASNNRGVNTEAFF | TGTGCCAGCAACAACCGGGGGGTGAACACTGAAGCTTTCTTT
TRBJ1-1 | many | - | TRBV27 | CASSLRGSMTEAFF | TGTGCCAGCAGTTTAAGGGGTTCGATGACTGAAGCTTTCTTT
TRBJ2-7 | few | TRBD1 | TRBV10-1 | CASSPGTGGPYEQYF | TGCGCCAGCAGTCCCGGGACAGGGGGGCCGTACGAGCAGTACTTC
TRBJ2-3 | - | TRBD2 | TRBV28 | CASSLRLRTSGRSFITDTQYF | TGTGCCAGCAGTTTACGCCTCCGGACTAGCGGGAGATCGTTTATCACAGATACGCAGTATTTT
TRBJ2-7 | few | - | TRBV7-2 | CASSLARVYEQYF | TGTGCCAGCAGCTTAGCTCGGGTCTACGAGCAGTACTTC
TRBJ2-3 | many | - | TRBV7-2 | CASSQIGSLDTQYF | TGTGCCAGCAGCCAAATAGGGTCCTTGGATACGCAGTATTTT
TRBJ2-5 | many | - | TRBV2 | CASTGIRETQYF | TGTGCCAGCACGGGAATCCGGGAGACCCAGTACTTC
TRBJ2-7 | - | - | TRBV28 | CASTAASCYEQYF | TGTGCCAGCACAGCGGCCTCGTGCTACGAGCAGTACTTC
TRBJ2-5 | few | TRBD1 | TRBV15 | CATSRVGGQGGETQYF | TGTGCCACCAGCAGAGTGGGGGGACAGGGAGGAGAGACCCAGTACTTC
TRBJ2-1 | - | - | TRBV14 | CASRTTPGHDYNEQFF | TGTGCCAGCAGGACCACCCCGGGACACGATTACAATGAGCAGTTCTTC
TRBJ1-2 | many | - | TRBV28 | CASALRDYGYTF | TGTGCCAGCGCCCTGAGGGACTATGGCTACACCTTC
TRBJ2-3 | few | - | TRBV11-2 | CASGYPPTGTSEVVDTQYF | TGTGCCAGCGGATACCCCCCTACCGGGACATCCGAAGTAGTAGATACGCAGTATTTT
TRBJ1-2 | few | - | TRBV5-1 | CASSLDGGLIANYGYTF | TGCGCCAGCAGCTTGGATGGAGGATTGATAGCTAACTATGGCTACACCTTC
TRBJ2-1 | few | TRBD2 | TRBV7-3 | CASSPGGGLAAFNEQFF | TGTGCCAGCAGCCCAGGGGGAGGACTAGCGGCTTTCAATGAGCAGTTCTTC
TRBJ2-4 | - | - | TRBV29-1 | CSVDGSGLDIQYF | TGCAGCGTTGACGGATCGGGTCTAGACATTCAGTACTTC
TRBJ2-7 | - | - | TRBV2 | CASSEQPSYEQYF | TGTGCCAGCAGTGAACAGCCATCCTACGAGCAGTACTTC
TRBJ2-3 | many | - | TRBV5-1 | CASSLEGLARSRDTQYF | TGCGCCAGCAGCTTGGAGGGTCTAGCTCGGTCCCGCGATACGCAGTATTTT
TRBJ2-1 | - | - | TRBV4-1 | CASSQDWSDEQFF | TGCGCCAGCAGCCAAGATTGGAGCGATGAGCAGTTCTTC
TRBJ1-3 | - | - | TRBV6-2/TRBV6-3 | CASSYSPWGVLADTIYF | TGTGCCAGCAGTTACTCCCCATGGGGGGTACTGGCTGACACCATATATTTT
TRBJ2-7 | many | TRBD2 | TRBV2 | CASRPGLAVNEQYF | TGTGCCAGCAGACCGGGACTAGCGGTTAACGAGCAGTACTTC
TRBJ1-1 | many | - | TRBV28 | CASSLLGNPNTEAFF | TGTGCCAGCAGTTTATTGGGCAACCCGAACACTGAAGCTTTCTTT
TRBJ2-5 | few | TRBD1 | TRBV7-3 | CASSLSGGDREKETQYF | TGTGCCAGCAGCTTAAGTGGGGGGGACAGGGAAAAAGAGACCCAGTACTTC
TRBJ2-7 | - | TRBD2 | TRBV20-1 | CSAPSGLAGGEQYF | TGCAGTGCCCCCTCGGGACTAGCGGGAGGCGAGCAGTACTTC
TRBJ2-5 | many | TRBD2 | TRBV2 | CASSDWGLSPQETQYF | TGTGCCAGCAGTGACTGGGGACTAAGCCCCCAAGAGACCCAGTACTTC
TRBJ2-7 | many | - | TRBV7-9 | CASSSLGAFRSYEQYF | TGTGCCAGCAGCTCATTAGGAGCCTTCAGGAGCTACGAGCAGTACTTC
TRBJ2-7 | - | TRBD2 | TRBV7-9 | CASSSGLAIVYEQYF | TGTGCCAGCAGCTCGGGACTAGCTATTGTATACGAGCAGTACTTC
TRBJ2-3 | many | - | TRBV24-1 | CATSERTVGTDTQYF | TGTGCCACCAGTGAAAGAACGGTCGGCACAGATACGCAGTATTTT
TRBJ1-3 | many | - | TRBV30 | CAWTSGNTIYF | TGTGCCTGGACTTCTGGGAACACCATATATTTT
TRBJ2-7 | many | TRBD1 | TRBV2 | CASIRQGYEQYF | TGTGCCAGCATTCGACAGGGCTACGAGCAGTACTTC
TRBJ2-3 | few | - | TRBV5-4 | CASSDRKTSTTSTDTQYF | TGTGCCAGCAGCGATAGGAAAACTAGCACCACTAGCACAGATACGCAGTATTTT